The rows below give T cell receptor beta chains drawn from one sample of a study of T cells in Graves' hyperthyroidism and ophthalmopathy. TCRdb redid the calling of the multiplex PCR reads with MiXCR, one entry per CDR3 protein. The sample has approximately 690,000 distinct CDR3 sequences; approximately 14% are singletons. Sequencing used blood. The origin of the receptors is a woman aged 45-65 years with Graves' ophthalmopathy. CDR3s include the opening cysteine and the closing phenylalanine or tryptophan. The D gene is left open where the match is weak. A row's size may be missing; if present it is once, few, many or a size class.

NA,many,TRBJ2-5,TRBV4-3,TGCGAGAATGAGACCCAGTACTTC,CENETQYF
NA,NA,TRBJ2-2,TRBV20-1,TGCAGTGCTAGACACCTAGGACAGAACACGAACACCGGGGAGCTGTTTTTT,CSARHLGQNTNTGELFF
NA,once,TRBJ1-5,TRBV19,TGTGCCAGTAGCCGACAGGTTTTCAATCAGCCCCAGCATTTT,CASSRQVFNQPQHF
TRBD2,NA,TRBJ2-7,TRBV19,TGTGCCAGTAGTCGGGAGGGCCGGGACGAGCAGTACTTC,CASSREGRDEQYF
TRBD1,NA,TRBJ1-4,TRBV18,TGTGCCAGCTCCCCGCTCGAAAGGGGGCGACTTGCAACTAATGAAAAACTGTTTTTT,CASSPLERGRLATNEKLFF
NA,many,TRBJ2-7,TRBV5-1,TGCGCCAGCAGCTTGTCAGGGGTTCTCGAGCAGTACTTC,CASSLSGVLEQYF
NA,NA,TRBJ2-3,TRBV2,TGTGCCAGCAGTCCGGGACAGCGGGGGAGTACGCAGTATTTT,CASSPGQRGSTQYF
TRBD2,NA,TRBJ2-1,TRBV4-1,TGCGCCAGCAGCCAGCCGGGACTAGCGGGGGACAATGAGCAGTTCTTC,CASSQPGLAGDNEQFF
NA,many,TRBJ2-1,TRBV28,TGTGCCAGCAGTTGGGAGAGACAGCAGTTCTTC,CASSWERQQFF
TRBD2,many,TRBJ2-1,TRBV7-3,TGTGCCAGCAGCCTGACTAGCGGGAGAGGCGATGAGCAGTTCTTC,CASSLTSGRGDEQFF
TRBD1,many,TRBJ1-5,TRBV12-3/TRBV12-4,TGTGCCAGCAGTTTTGGTCGGACAGGGGCGGAGGGAAGACAGCCCCAGCATTTT,CASSFGRTGAEGRQPQHF
NA,NA,TRBJ1-2,TRBV15,TGTGCCACCAGCAGAGATTCCACCCGGGACTATGGCTACACCTTC,CATSRDSTRDYGYTF
TRBD1,NA,TRBJ2-1,TRBV6-1,TGTGCCAGCAGCCCCCTCGACAGGGGATTTAACAATGAGCAGTTCTTC,CASSPLDRGFNNEQFF